Shown below are 17 T cell receptor beta chains from a single sample sequenced in a study of T cell repertoires in cytomegalovirus infection. TCRdb processed the reads anew with MiXCR; each CDR3 protein has one entry. The sample has about 110,000 distinct CDR3 sequences, 10% seen once; the top ten hold around 29%. Their recognized antigens are unknown. Material: PBMCs, sequenced either directly or after in vitro stimulation (not recorded which). These receptors all stem from a human donor in good health (CMV status not recorded). Some clones in this sample may be carry-over from other donors' samples.

This clonotype was counted many times. J is TRBJ2-2 and V is TRBV19, with D possibly being TRBD2 (6 bases). Trimming pared 3 bases from V and 8 bases from J, leaving 25 bases between. Germline CDR1 is LNHDA and CDR2 is SQIVND (reference sequence). The length of the CDR3 is 18 residues. CDR3 sequence reads: CASSIPTTSDRGTGELFF. CDR3 in DNA: TGTGCCAGTAGTATCCCAACAACCTCCGACCGGGGGACTGGGGAGCTGTTTTTT. Full variable domain (outside the CDR3, taken from reference TRBV19 and TRBJ2-2): DGGITQSPKYLFRKEGQNVTLSCEQNLNHDAMYWYRQDPGQGLRLIYYSQIVNDFQKGDIAEGYSVSREKKESFPLTVTSAQKNPTAFYLCASSIPTTSDRGTGELFFGEGSRLTVL.

This clonotype was found a few times. This chain joins TRBV29-1 and TRBJ2-7, with D hard to call. The CDR3 has 12 residues. Germline CDR1 and CDR2: SQVTM and ANQGSEA. The ends were cut back, 4 bases at V and 1 base at J, with 8 bases in the middle. This CDR3 is CSVGNPSYEQYF. The CDR3 DNA reads TGCAGCGTTGGGAACCCGTCCTACGAGCAGTACTTC.

The chain uses TRBV7-2 and TRBJ1-3; D not certain. The germline gives CDR1 SGHTA, CDR2 FQGNSA. The CDR3 runs to 14 residues. Trimming left V 6 bases short and J 1 base short, with 10 bases between. CDR3 sequence: CASRIGPSGNTIYF. For the CDR3, the DNA is TGTGCCAGCAGAATAGGCCCATCTGGAAACACCATATATTTT.

This clonotype was seen more than once but under ten times. This chain links TRBV5-1 with TRBJ2-7, with 8 bases identical to TRBD2. Germline V gene lookup returns CDR1 SGHRS and CDR2 YFSETQ. Unmatched junction bases numbered 1, after V lost 0 bases and J lost 2 bases. This CDR3 has 14 residues. This CDR3 reads CASSLGLAPYEQYF. CDR3 nucleotides: TGCGCCAGCAGCTTGGGACTAGCGCCCTACGAGCAGTACTTC.

The chain has TRBV27 and TRBJ1-1; maybe TRBD1 (6 bases). CDR1 is MNHEY, CDR2 SMNVEV, per germline (reference sequence). This CDR3 region has 16 residues. Trimming pared 3 bases from V and 3 bases from J, leaving 17 bases between. The CDR3 DNA reads TGTGCCAGCAGTTTCCAAGGTTTTGGGGGCGACACTGAAGCTTTCTTT. It translates to CASSFQGFGGDTEAFF.

This clonotype came up a few times. J is TRBJ1-2 and V is TRBV6-5; 7 nucleotides line up with TRBD1. Per germline, CDR1 MNHEY and CDR2 SVGAGI. This CDR3 is 14 amino acids long. V was pared by 6 bases and J by 4 bases, with 8 bases of the junction left unmatched. The CDR3 region has the DNA TGTGCCAGCAGCCCAGGGGGGGGGGCCTATGGCTACACCTTC. It encodes CASSPGGGAYGYTF.

With regard to this clonotype: A clone one base away is much larger, so this may be a read error. The final CDR3 position lacks the conserved phenylalanine or tryptophan, pointing to a likely read error. This chain joins TRBV12-3 or TRBV12-4 and TRBJ2-1, with D unresolved. This CDR3 region has 13 residues. V was pared by 3 bases and J by 1 base, with 4 bases between. CDR3 sequence: CASSFISYNEQFL. The CDR3 nucleotides are TGTGCCAGCAGTTTTATTTCCTACAATGAGCAGTTCCTC.

Many counts were recorded for this clonotype. This chain joins TRBV11-2 and TRBJ2-3; TRBD2 matches 7 bases. V lost 2 bases to trimming and J lost 5 bases; unmatched junction nucleotides: 7. This CDR3 comprises 15 residues. From germline, CDR1 is SGHAT and CDR2 FQNNGV. CDR3 DNA: TGTGCCAGCAGCTTAATAACGGGAGGACGAGATACGCAGTATTTT. It encodes CASSLITGGRDTQYF.

The genes are TRBV2 and TRBJ2-1, with D unresolved. The V end lost 1 base, the J end lost 10 bases, and 11 bases lay between the germline ends. Germline CDR1 and CDR2: SNHLY and FYNNEI. This CDR3 is 13 amino acids long. CDR3 residues: CASSEEVGREQFF. The CDR3 nucleotides read TGTGCCAGCAGTGAAGAGGTTGGTCGGGAGCAGTTCTTC.

The table lists this clonotype with many counts. The chain carries TRBV7-2 and TRBJ2-1, with 11 bases that match TRBD2. Trimming took 0 bases from V and 5 from J; bases not matched to a gene: 15. The CDR3 has 20 amino acids. CDR1 SGHTA and CDR2 FQGNSA come from the germline V gene. CDR3 protein: CASSLASWLAGGSPDNEQFF. CDR3 nucleotides: TGTGCCAGCAGCTTAGCGAGTTGGCTAGCGGGAGGTTCGCCCGACAATGAGCAGTTCTTC. Based on the CDR3 plus reference TRBV7-2 and TRBJ2-1, the full variable domain is GAGVSQSPSNKVTEKGKDVELRCDPISGHTALYWYRQSLGQGLEFLIYFQGNSAPDKSGLPSDRFSAERTGGSVSTLTIQRTQQEDSAVYLCASSLASWLAGGSPDNEQFFGPGTRLTVL.

This clonotype appeared many times. V is TRBV7-6 and J is TRBJ2-1, with TRBD2 as a possible D gene (5 bases). Trimming shortened V by 2 bases and J by 7 bases, and 6 bases separated the two germline ends. CDR1 is SGHVS, CDR2 FNYEAQ, per germline. This CDR3 spans 12 amino acids. The CDR3 region has the DNA TGTGCCAGCAGCTTACGGGAAAATGAGCAGTTCTTC. This gives the protein CASSLRENEQFF. Complete variable domain (other parts from reference TRBV7-6 and TRBJ2-1): GAGVSQSPRYKVTKRGQDVALRCDPISGHVSLYWYRQALGQGPEFLTYFNYEAQQDKSGLPNDRFSAERPEGSISTLTIQRTEQRDSAMYRCASSLRENEQFFGPGTRLTVL.

V usage is TRBV25-1 and J usage is TRBJ2-3; D not certain. The germline V gene encodes CDR1 MGHDK and CDR2 SYGVNS. The V end was cut by 0 bases, the J end by 5 bases, with 3 bases between. The CDR3 contains 12 residues. Here the CDR3 reads CASSEYIDTQYF. The CDR3 bases are TGTGCCAGCAGTGAATATATAGATACGCAGTATTTT. Filled out from reference TRBV25-1 and TRBJ2-3, the complete variable domain reads EADIYQTPRYLVIGTGKKITLECSQTMGHDKMYWYQQDPGMELHLIHYSYGVNSTEKGDLSSESTVSRIRTEHFPLTLESARPSHTSQYLCASSEYIDTQYFGPGTRLTVL.

Ten or more counts support this clonotype. This sequence joins TRBV7-2 and TRBJ2-1; D call uncertain. CDR1 and CDR2 from the germline V gene are SGHTA and FQGNSA. Trimming removed 0 bases at V and 5 bases at J, with 8 bases between. This CDR3 region has 14 residues. This CDR3 reads CASSLAITHNEQFF. The CDR3 coding sequence is TGTGCCAGCAGCTTAGCTATAACGCACAATGAGCAGTTCTTC.

This clonotype was seen at least ten times. The chain links TRBV2 to TRBJ2-6, with 8 nucleotides matching TRBD1. Germline trimming cut 7 bases from V and 0 bases from J; bases unmatched to any gene: 20. The CDR3 contains 21 residues. The germline V gene encodes CDR1 SNHLY and CDR2 FYNNEI. This CDR3 is CASTVGITGTGLFSGANVLTF. The CDR3 DNA reads as TGTGCCAGCACGGTGGGGATCACCGGGACAGGTCTTTTCTCTGGGGCCAACGTCCTGACTTTC.

V usage is TRBV28 and J usage is TRBJ2-5; D is possibly TRBD1 (5 bases). CDR1 MDHEN and CDR2 SYDVKM come from the germline V gene. This CDR3 is 15 amino acids long. The V end lost 1 base, the J end lost 4 bases, and 13 bases lay between the germline ends. The CDR3 here is CASSLLARVRETQYF. The CDR3 DNA sequence: TGTGCCAGCAGTTTATTGGCCAGGGTAAGAGAGACCCAGTACTTC.

The chain couples TRBV7-3 to TRBJ1-1; possibly TRBD1 for D (6 bases). The CDR3 consists of 16 residues. The V end was cut by 5 bases, the J end by 1 base, with 17 bases between. Germline-derived CDR1 and CDR2 are SGHTA and FQGTGA. The CDR3 sequence: CASSQIGGQKNTEAFF. CDR3 in DNA: TGTGCCAGCAGCCAAATAGGTGGACAGAAGAACACTGAAGCTTTCTTT.

This clonotype was found many times. The chain joins TRBV28 to TRBJ2-2; 11 positions match TRBD2. J lost 1 base, V lost 6 bases, and 1 base had no gene match. Germline V lookup: CDR1 MDHEN, CDR2 SYDVKM. The CDR3 contains 15 residues. The chain's CDR3 is CASRLAGGNTGELFF. In DNA, the CDR3 is TGTGCCAGCAGGCTAGCGGGAGGGAACACCGGGGAGCTGTTTTTT.